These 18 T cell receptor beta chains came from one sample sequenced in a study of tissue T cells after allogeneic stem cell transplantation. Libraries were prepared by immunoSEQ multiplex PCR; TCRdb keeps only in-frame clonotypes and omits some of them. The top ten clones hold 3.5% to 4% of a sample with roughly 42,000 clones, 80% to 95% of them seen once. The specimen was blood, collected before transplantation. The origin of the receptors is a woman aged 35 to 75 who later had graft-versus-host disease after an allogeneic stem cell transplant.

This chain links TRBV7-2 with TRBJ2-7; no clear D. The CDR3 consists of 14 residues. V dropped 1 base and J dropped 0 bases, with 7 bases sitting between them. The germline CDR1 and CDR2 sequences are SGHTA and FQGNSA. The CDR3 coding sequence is TGTGCCAGCAGCTTAGGTCAAAGCTCCTACGAGCAGTACTTC. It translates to CASSLGQSSYEQYF.

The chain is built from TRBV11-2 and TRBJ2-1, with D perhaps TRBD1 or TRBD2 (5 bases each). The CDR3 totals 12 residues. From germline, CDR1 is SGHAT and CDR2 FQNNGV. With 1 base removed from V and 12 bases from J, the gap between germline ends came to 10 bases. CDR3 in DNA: TGTGCCAGCAGCTTAGTTGGGGGTGTGCAGTTCTTC. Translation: CASSLVGGVQFF.

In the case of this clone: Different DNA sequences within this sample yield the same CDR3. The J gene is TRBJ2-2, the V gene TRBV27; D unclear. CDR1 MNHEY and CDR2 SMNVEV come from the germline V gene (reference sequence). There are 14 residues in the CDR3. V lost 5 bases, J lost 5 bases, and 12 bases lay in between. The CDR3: CASSPFLPTGELFF. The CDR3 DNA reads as TGTGCCAGCAGTCCCTTCCTACCGACCGGGGAGCTGTTTTTT.

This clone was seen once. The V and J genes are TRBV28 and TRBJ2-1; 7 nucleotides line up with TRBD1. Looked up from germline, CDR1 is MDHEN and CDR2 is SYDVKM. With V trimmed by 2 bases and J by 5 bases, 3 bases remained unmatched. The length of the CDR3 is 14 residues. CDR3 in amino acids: CASSLGQANNEQFF. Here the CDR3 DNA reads TGTGCCAGCAGTTTAGGACAGGCCAACAATGAGCAGTTCTTC.

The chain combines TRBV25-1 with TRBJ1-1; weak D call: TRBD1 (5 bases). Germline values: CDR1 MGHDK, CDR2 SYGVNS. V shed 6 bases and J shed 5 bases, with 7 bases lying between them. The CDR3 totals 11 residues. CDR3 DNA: TGTGCCAGCAGCGGGGGAACTGAAGCTTTCTTT. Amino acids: CASSGGTEAFF.

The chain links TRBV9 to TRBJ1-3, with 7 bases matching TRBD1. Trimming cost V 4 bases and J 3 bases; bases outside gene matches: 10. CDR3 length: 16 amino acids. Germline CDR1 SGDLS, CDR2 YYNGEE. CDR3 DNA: TGTGCCAGCAGCTCCCACCGGCAGGGGGATGGAAACACCATATATTTT. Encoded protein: CASSSHRQGDGNTIYF.

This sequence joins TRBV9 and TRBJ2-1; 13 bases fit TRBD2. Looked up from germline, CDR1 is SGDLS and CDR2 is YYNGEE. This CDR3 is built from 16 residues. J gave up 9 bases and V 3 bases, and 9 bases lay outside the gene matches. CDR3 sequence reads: CASSEGLAGARGEQFF. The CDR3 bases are TGTGCCAGCAGCGAAGGACTAGCGGGAGCTCGCGGTGAGCAGTTCTTC.

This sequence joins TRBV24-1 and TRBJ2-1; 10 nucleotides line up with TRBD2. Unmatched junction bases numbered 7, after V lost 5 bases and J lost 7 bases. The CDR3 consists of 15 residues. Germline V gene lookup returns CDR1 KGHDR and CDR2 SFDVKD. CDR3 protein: CATSVGSGRSNEQFF. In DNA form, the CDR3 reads TGTGCCACCAGTGTAGGTAGCGGGAGGAGTAATGAGCAGTTCTTC.

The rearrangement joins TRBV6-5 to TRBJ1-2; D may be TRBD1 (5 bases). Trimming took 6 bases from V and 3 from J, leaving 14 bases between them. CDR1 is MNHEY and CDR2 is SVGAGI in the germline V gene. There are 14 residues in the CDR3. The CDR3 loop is CASRSPGRDYGYTF. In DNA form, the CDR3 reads TGTGCCAGCAGGAGTCCTGGCAGGGACTATGGCTACACCTTC.

CDR3 nucleotides: TGTGCCAGCAGGGGCCGAATTCTGGCCAACGTCCTGACTTTC. Translation: CASRGRILANVLTF. The rearrangement links TRBV27 to TRBJ2-6; D is undetermined. Trimming removed 6 bases from V and 6 bases from J, with 12 bases in between. CDR3 size: 14 residues. Germline V CDR1 and CDR2: MNHEY, SMNVEV (reference sequence). Combining the CDR3 with reference TRBV27 and TRBJ2-6 gives the whole variable domain EAQVTQNPRYLITVTGKKLTVTCSQNMNHEYMSWYRQDPGLGLRQIYYSMNVEVTDKGDVPEGYKVSRKEKRNFPLILESPSPNQTSLYFCASRGRILANVLTFGAGSRLTVL.

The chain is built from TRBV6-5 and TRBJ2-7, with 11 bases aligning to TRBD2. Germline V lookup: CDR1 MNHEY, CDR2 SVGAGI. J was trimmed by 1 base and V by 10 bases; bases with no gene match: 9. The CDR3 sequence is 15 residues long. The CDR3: CAISHSGRDSYEQYF. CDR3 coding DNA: TGTGCCATATCGCATAGCGGGAGGGATTCCTACGAGCAGTACTTC.

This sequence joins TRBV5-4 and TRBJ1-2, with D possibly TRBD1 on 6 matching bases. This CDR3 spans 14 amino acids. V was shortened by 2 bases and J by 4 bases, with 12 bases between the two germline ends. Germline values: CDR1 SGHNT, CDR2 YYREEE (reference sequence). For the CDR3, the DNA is TGTGCCAGCAGCTTATGGGGGGCGACCTATGGCTACACCTTC. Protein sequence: CASSLWGATYGYTF. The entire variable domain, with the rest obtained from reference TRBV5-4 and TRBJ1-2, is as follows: ETGVTQSPTHLIKTRGQQVTLRCSSQSGHNTVSWYQQALGQGPQFIFQYYREEENGRGNFPPRFSGLQFPNYSSELNVNALELDDSALYLCASSLWGATYGYTFGSGTRLTVV.

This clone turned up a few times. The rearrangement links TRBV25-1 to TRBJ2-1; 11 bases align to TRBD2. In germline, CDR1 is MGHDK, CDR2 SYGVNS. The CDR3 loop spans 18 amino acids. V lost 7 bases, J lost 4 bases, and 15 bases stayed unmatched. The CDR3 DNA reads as TGTGCCAGCACCAAGCGTACTAGCGGGAGTGCGGCATACAATGAGCAGTTCTTC. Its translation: CASTKRTSGSAAYNEQFF.

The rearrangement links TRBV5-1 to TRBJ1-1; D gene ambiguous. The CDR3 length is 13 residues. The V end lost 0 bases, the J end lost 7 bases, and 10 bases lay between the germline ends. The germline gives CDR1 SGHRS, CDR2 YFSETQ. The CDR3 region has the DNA TGCGCCAGCAGCTTGGAAGTGAGGAGTGAAGCTTTCTTT. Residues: CASSLEVRSEAFF.

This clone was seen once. The CDR3 nucleotides read TGTGCCAGCAGGACTAGCGGGAGGACAGATACGCAGTATTTT. It codes for CASRTSGRTDTQYF. The rearrangement joins TRBV6-6 to TRBJ2-3, with TRBD2 matching over 13 bases. Germline CDR1 MNHNY, CDR2 SVGAGI (reference sequence). The CDR3 covers 14 residues. With 6 bases clipped from V and 3 bases from J, the junction kept 0 bases outside the gene matches.

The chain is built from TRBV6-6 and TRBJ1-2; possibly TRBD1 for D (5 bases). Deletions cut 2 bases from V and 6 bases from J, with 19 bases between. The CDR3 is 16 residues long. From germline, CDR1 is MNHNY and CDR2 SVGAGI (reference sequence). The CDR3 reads CASSYRGGGAFNGYTF. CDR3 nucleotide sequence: TGTGCCAGCAGTTACCGGGGAGGAGGGGCCTTTAATGGCTACACCTTC.

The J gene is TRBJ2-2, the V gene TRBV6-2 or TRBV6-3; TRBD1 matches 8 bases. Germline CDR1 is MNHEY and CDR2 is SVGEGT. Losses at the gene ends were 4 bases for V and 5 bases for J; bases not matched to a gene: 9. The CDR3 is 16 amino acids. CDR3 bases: TGTGCCAGCAGTTCCTTTACCGACAGGGGTACCGGGGAGCTGTTTTTT. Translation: CASSSFTDRGTGELFF.

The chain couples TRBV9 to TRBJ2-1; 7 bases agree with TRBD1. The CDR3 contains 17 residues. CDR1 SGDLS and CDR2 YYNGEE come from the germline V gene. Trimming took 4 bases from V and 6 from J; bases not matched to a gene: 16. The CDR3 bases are TGTGCCAGCAGCTCAGACCCAGACAGGGTCGGGGTCAATGAGCAGTTCTTC. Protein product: CASSSDPDRVGVNEQFF.